The 28 T cell receptor beta chains below all came from one sample that was sequenced in a study of shared clonotypes between healthy human individuals. TCRdb's copy holds only in-frame clones and misses some; the assay was immunoSEQ multiplex PCR. Altogether under 2,000,000 clones are present, roughly 95% being singletons, with the ten largest covering 0.95% to 1.5%. Naive CD8 cells were CD45RO-negative, positively selected for CCR7, excluding terminally differentiated effector memory CD45RA+ cells. The material sequenced was naive CD8+ T cells sorted from blood. These receptors were collected from a man between 18 and 29 years old in good health.

V is TRBV5-1 and J is TRBJ2-2; no reliable D call. Trimming pared 0 bases from V and 6 bases from J, leaving 12 bases between. Germline CDR1 SGHRS, CDR2 YFSETQ. The CDR3 loop spans 15 amino acids. CDR3 protein: CASSLDFSISGELFF. Here the CDR3 DNA reads TGCGCCAGCAGCTTGGATTTCTCCATTTCCGGGGAGCTGTTTTTT.

The chain couples TRBV7-2 to TRBJ1-6; no reliable D call. The CDR3 covers 17 residues. From germline, CDR1 is SGHTA and CDR2 FQGNSA. V gave up 4 bases and J gave up 7 bases, with 20 bases separating them. For the CDR3, the DNA is TGTGCCAGCAGCTCCCCCCTCCGAGGGCAGTTCAATTCACCCCTCCACTTT. Encoded protein: CASSSPLRGQFNSPLHF.

The chain links TRBV7-8 to TRBJ2-7; 8 bases agree with TRBD1. CDR3 length: 14 residues. Trimming cost V 5 bases and J 6 bases; bases outside gene matches: 9. CDR1 is SGHVS and CDR2 is FQNEAQ in the germline V gene. CDR3 bases: TGTGCCAGCAGCCCGAGGGGACAGGAAGCCGAGCAGTACTTC. This translates into CASSPRGQEAEQYF.

V is TRBV30 and J is TRBJ2-7; D may be TRBD1 (6 bases). The CDR3 is 14 amino acids. Trimming cost V 0 bases and J 7 bases, with 16 bases left between them. The germline CDR1 and CDR2 sequences are GTSNPN and SVGIG (reference sequence). The CDR3 DNA reads TGTGCCTGGAGTGTCTCGACAGGTTCTAGTGAGCAGTACTTC. Protein product: CAWSVSTGSSEQYF.

The CDR3 loop reads CASSERQGGDTGELFF. CDR3 DNA: TGTGCCAGCAGCGAGCGACAGGGGGGCGACACCGGGGAGCTGTTTTTT. The chain joins TRBV9 to TRBJ2-2, with 9 bases matching TRBD1. The CDR3 loop spans 16 amino acids. The J segment lost 3 bases and the V segment lost 3 bases, leaving 6 bases of the junction unmatched. From germline, CDR1 is SGDLS and CDR2 YYNGEE.

The chain uses TRBV27 and TRBJ1-6; perhaps TRBD1 as D (5 bases). Germline V gene lookup returns CDR1 MNHEY and CDR2 SMNVEV (reference sequence). CDR3 size: 14 residues. V was pared by 2 bases and J by 4 bases, with 6 bases between. In DNA, the CDR3 is TGTGCCAGCAGTTTACAGGGTTATAATTCACCCCTCCACTTT. As protein: CASSLQGYNSPLHF.

The chain is built from TRBV27 and TRBJ2-1, with D maybe TRBD2 (5 bases). V dropped 7 bases and J dropped 5 bases, with 12 bases sitting between them. The CDR3 has 13 amino acids. CDR1 and CDR2 (germline): MNHEY, SMNVEV (reference sequence). DNA of the CDR3: TGTGCCAGCACTGGTTTGGGAGACAATGAGCAGTTCTTC. This gives the protein CASTGLGDNEQFF.

This clone appeared once. The V and J genes are TRBV19 and TRBJ2-7, with D perhaps matching TRBD2 (6 bases). The CDR3 runs to 15 residues. With 1 base removed from V and 3 bases from J, the gap between germline ends came to 13 bases. Germline V gene data show CDR1 as LNHDA and CDR2 as SQIVND (reference sequence). CDR3 amino acids: CASSIASGGNYEQYF. The CDR3 DNA reads as TGTGCCAGTAGTATAGCCTCAGGCGGGAACTACGAGCAGTACTTC.

The chain combines TRBV7-8 with TRBJ2-6, with 8 bases lining up with TRBD1. The CDR3 loop spans 15 amino acids. J lost 4 bases, V lost 10 bases, and 9 bases had no gene match. Germline CDR1 and CDR2: SGHVS and FQNEAQ. CDR3 coding DNA: TGTGCCATCCGGACAGGGACGAGCGGGGCCAACGTCCTGACTTTC. It specifies CAIRTGTSGANVLTF.

The chain carries TRBV19 and TRBJ2-7; D not resolved. The germline CDR1 and CDR2 sequences are LNHDA and SQIVND (reference sequence). The germline V and J ends were trimmed by 4 bases and 0 bases, with 16 bases remaining between them. This CDR3 has 16 amino acids. CDR3 bases: TGTGCCAGTAGTAAGGACGGCCCGCTTGGCTCCTACGAGCAGTACTTC. Encoded protein: CASSKDGPLGSYEQYF.

Of note for this clone: Within the sample, other DNA sequences also encode this same CDR3. The rearrangement joins TRBV19 to TRBJ2-1, with 11 bases that match TRBD1. V lost 3 bases to trimming and J lost 0 bases; unmatched junction nucleotides: 1. Germline values: CDR1 LNHDA, CDR2 SQIVND (reference sequence). This CDR3 comprises 16 residues. CDR3 in amino acids: CASSIGTGGSYNEQFF. The CDR3 coding sequence is TGTGCCAGTAGTATCGGGACAGGGGGCTCCTACAATGAGCAGTTCTTC.

This clone occurred once. The genes are TRBV10-1 and TRBJ2-2, with 7 nucleotides matching TRBD1. Per germline, CDR1 WNHNN and CDR2 SYGVQD (reference sequence). The CDR3 totals 17 residues. After removal of 5 bases from V and 0 bases from J, the junction contained 9 bases not matched to a gene. The CDR3 coding sequence is TGCGCCAGCAGTAGCGCGTACGGGACAGCGAACACCGGGGAGCTGTTTTTT. As protein: CASSSAYGTANTGELFF.

The chain employs TRBV29-1 and TRBJ2-7, with D perhaps TRBD2 (6 bases). Per the germline V gene, CDR1 is SQVTM and CDR2 is ANQGSEA. V gave up 1 base and J gave up 2 bases, with 15 bases separating them. The CDR3 loop spans 15 amino acids. Here the CDR3 DNA reads TGCAGCGTTGAAGCTGAGGGACTTTCAACCTACGAGCAGTACTTC. Translation gives CSVEAEGLSTYEQYF.

This clone showed up just once. The chain uses TRBV28 and TRBJ2-1; D might be TRBD1 (7 bases). From germline, CDR1 is MDHEN and CDR2 SYDVKM. The CDR3 length is 14 residues. Trimming took 4 bases from V and 8 from J, leaving 15 bases between them. CDR3 loop: CASSSTGEDDEQFF. CDR3 sequence (DNA): TGTGCCAGCAGTTCAACAGGGGAGGATGATGAGCAGTTCTTC.

This sequence joins TRBV5-6 and TRBJ2-3; D may be TRBD2 (5 bases). Germline CDR1 and CDR2: SGHDT and YYEEEE. The V end lost 0 bases, the J end lost 1 base, and 12 bases lay between the germline ends. CDR3 length: 16 residues. The CDR3 sequence is CASSLVSGYGTDTQYF. Here the CDR3 DNA reads TGTGCCAGCAGCTTGGTTTCGGGGTACGGCACAGATACGCAGTATTTT.

This sequence joins TRBV7-9 and TRBJ1-2; maybe TRBD1 (5 bases). The CDR3 is 18 amino acids. Germline CDR1 is SEHNR and CDR2 is FQNEAQ (reference sequence). Trimming removed 3 bases from V and 5 bases from J, with 25 bases in between. CDR3 DNA sequence: TGTGCCAGCAGCTTGGGGCAGGGCCTTGGGTCGGCTATATATGGCTACACCTTC. Its translation: CASSLGQGLGSAIYGYTF.

The V call is TRBV5-4, the J call TRBJ1-2; TRBD1 might be the D (6 bases). This CDR3 region has 14 residues. In germline, CDR1 is SGHNT, CDR2 YYREEE (reference sequence). V was trimmed by 4 bases and J by 2 bases, leaving 12 bases between them. CDR3 in amino acids: CASSPETGNYGYTF. DNA of the CDR3: TGTGCCAGCAGCCCCGAGACAGGCAACTATGGCTACACCTTC.

The V gene is TRBV19, the J gene TRBJ2-5; TRBD1 or TRBD2 may be the D gene (5 bases each). This CDR3 region has 15 residues. Trimming pared 3 bases from V and 2 bases from J, leaving 13 bases between. Germline values: CDR1 LNHDA, CDR2 SQIVND (reference sequence). The CDR3 reads CASSIFPGPQETQYF. CDR3 DNA sequence: TGTGCCAGTAGTATCTTCCCGGGGCCTCAAGAGACCCAGTACTTC. Full variable domain (remainder filled in from reference TRBV19 and TRBJ2-5): DGGITQSPKYLFRKEGQNVTLSCEQNLNHDAMYWYRQDPGQGLRLIYYSQIVNDFQKGDIAEGYSVSREKKESFPLTVTSAQKNPTAFYLCASSIFPGPQETQYFGPGTRLLVL.

This clone was picked up one time. The identical CDR3 is also encoded by other nucleotide sequences in the sample. This chain joins TRBV7-2 and TRBJ2-1, with TRBD2 identical over 11 bases. Germline V gene sequence: CDR1 SGHTA, CDR2 FQGNSA. Losses at the gene ends were 3 bases for V and 6 bases for J; bases not matched to a gene: 4. The CDR3 covers 15 residues. The CDR3 DNA reads as TGTGCCAGCAGCTTTCTAGCGGGGGGCCTCAATGAGCAGTTCTTC. It specifies CASSFLAGGLNEQFF.

The chain has TRBV7-9 and TRBJ2-5, with D maybe TRBD1 (6 bases). CDR3 length equals 16 residues. The V end lost 2 bases, the J end lost 3 bases, and 16 bases lay between the germline ends. The V gene's germline CDR1 is SEHNR and CDR2 FQNEAQ (reference sequence). CDR3 DNA: TGTGCCAGCAGCTTATCTCCGGGACATGAGGAAGAGACCCAGTACTTC. Protein sequence: CASSLSPGHEEETQYF.

V and J are TRBV27 and TRBJ2-2; D is perhaps TRBD2 (5 bases). Germline V gene data show CDR1 as MNHEY and CDR2 as SMNVEV (reference sequence). The CDR3 consists of 15 residues. Trimming pared 5 bases from V and 0 bases from J, leaving 10 bases between. The CDR3 DNA follows: TGTGCCAGCAGTCAGGACTGGCCGAACACCGGGGAGCTGTTTTTT. Translated: CASSQDWPNTGELFF.

The chain employs TRBV5-1 and TRBJ1-5; no clear D. The V gene's germline CDR1 is SGHRS and CDR2 YFSETQ. This CDR3 is 16 amino acids long. Trimming shortened V by 0 bases and J by 2 bases, and 12 bases separated the two germline ends. The DNA for the CDR3 is TGCGCCAGCAGCTTGGCCCGGGTCGGGCGCAATCAGCCCCAGCATTTT. Protein sequence: CASSLARVGRNQPQHF.

The CDR3 region is CASSHNLMGLASYNEQFF. CDR3 nucleotide sequence: TGCGCCAGCAGCCACAACCTTATGGGACTAGCGTCCTACAATGAGCAGTTCTTC. The chain recombines TRBV4-3 with TRBJ2-1, with 10 bases identical to TRBD2. This CDR3 contains 18 residues. V lost 3 bases and J lost 1; bases outside the gene matches: 9. The germline CDR1 and CDR2 sequences are LGHNA and YSLEER.

CDR3 bases: TGTGCCAGCAGTGAATGGGCAGGGGGCCGGTACGAGCAGTACTTC. It yields the protein CASSEWAGGRYEQYF. The chain uses TRBV6-1 and TRBJ2-7; 8 bases agree with TRBD1. Germline CDR1 reads MNHNS; CDR2 reads SASEGT. Trimming cost V 2 bases and J 4 bases; bases outside gene matches: 7. This CDR3 is 15 amino acids long.

The chain couples TRBV11-2 to TRBJ2-5, with 8 bases fitting TRBD2. The CDR3 is made up of 15 amino acids. Germline CDR1 SGHAT, CDR2 FQNNGV. V was clipped by 1 base and J by 4 bases; unmatched bases: 5. The CDR3 DNA is TGTGCCAGCAGCTTAGGGACTAGCCTCCTAGAGACCCAGTACTTC. It yields the protein CASSLGTSLLETQYF.

This sequence joins TRBV19 and TRBJ1-4; a possible D gene is TRBD1 (5 bases). The CDR3 sequence is 14 residues long. Germline values: CDR1 LNHDA, CDR2 SQIVND (reference sequence). V dropped 7 bases and J dropped 3 bases, with 12 bases sitting between them. The CDR3 reads CASNTDNPNEKLFF. CDR3 sequence (DNA): TGTGCCAGTAACACGGACAATCCTAATGAAAAACTGTTTTTT. The complete variable domain, with remaining parts taken from reference TRBV19 and TRBJ1-4, reads DGGITQSPKYLFRKEGQNVTLSCEQNLNHDAMYWYRQDPGQGLRLIYYSQIVNDFQKGDIAEGYSVSREKKESFPLTVTSAQKNPTAFYLCASNTDNPNEKLFFGSGTQLSVL.

The V call is TRBV28, the J call TRBJ1-1, with 8 bases identical to TRBD1. Per the germline V gene, CDR1 is MDHEN and CDR2 is SYDVKM. The V gene end was trimmed by 2 bases and the J gene end by 3 bases; junction bases not matched to a gene: 5. This CDR3 region has 15 residues. DNA of the CDR3: TGTGCCAGCAGTTTAGCAGGGGGCGGTTACACTGAAGCTTTCTTT. Translating gives CASSLAGGGYTEAFF. Based on the CDR3 plus reference TRBV28 and TRBJ1-1, the full variable domain is DVKVTQSSRYLVKRTGEKVFLECVQDMDHENMFWYRQDPGLGLRLIYFSYDVKMKEKGDIPEGYSVSREKKERFSLILESASTNQTSMYLCASSLAGGGYTEAFFGQGTRLTVV.

The V gene is TRBV28, the J gene TRBJ1-2, with D unresolved. Per the germline V gene, CDR1 is MDHEN and CDR2 is SYDVKM. Deletions cut 3 bases from V and 6 bases from J, with 14 bases between. The CDR3 is 14 amino acids. Here the CDR3 reads CASSFFGDGDGYTF. The CDR3, as DNA: TGTGCCAGCAGTTTTTTCGGAGATGGGGATGGCTACACCTTC.